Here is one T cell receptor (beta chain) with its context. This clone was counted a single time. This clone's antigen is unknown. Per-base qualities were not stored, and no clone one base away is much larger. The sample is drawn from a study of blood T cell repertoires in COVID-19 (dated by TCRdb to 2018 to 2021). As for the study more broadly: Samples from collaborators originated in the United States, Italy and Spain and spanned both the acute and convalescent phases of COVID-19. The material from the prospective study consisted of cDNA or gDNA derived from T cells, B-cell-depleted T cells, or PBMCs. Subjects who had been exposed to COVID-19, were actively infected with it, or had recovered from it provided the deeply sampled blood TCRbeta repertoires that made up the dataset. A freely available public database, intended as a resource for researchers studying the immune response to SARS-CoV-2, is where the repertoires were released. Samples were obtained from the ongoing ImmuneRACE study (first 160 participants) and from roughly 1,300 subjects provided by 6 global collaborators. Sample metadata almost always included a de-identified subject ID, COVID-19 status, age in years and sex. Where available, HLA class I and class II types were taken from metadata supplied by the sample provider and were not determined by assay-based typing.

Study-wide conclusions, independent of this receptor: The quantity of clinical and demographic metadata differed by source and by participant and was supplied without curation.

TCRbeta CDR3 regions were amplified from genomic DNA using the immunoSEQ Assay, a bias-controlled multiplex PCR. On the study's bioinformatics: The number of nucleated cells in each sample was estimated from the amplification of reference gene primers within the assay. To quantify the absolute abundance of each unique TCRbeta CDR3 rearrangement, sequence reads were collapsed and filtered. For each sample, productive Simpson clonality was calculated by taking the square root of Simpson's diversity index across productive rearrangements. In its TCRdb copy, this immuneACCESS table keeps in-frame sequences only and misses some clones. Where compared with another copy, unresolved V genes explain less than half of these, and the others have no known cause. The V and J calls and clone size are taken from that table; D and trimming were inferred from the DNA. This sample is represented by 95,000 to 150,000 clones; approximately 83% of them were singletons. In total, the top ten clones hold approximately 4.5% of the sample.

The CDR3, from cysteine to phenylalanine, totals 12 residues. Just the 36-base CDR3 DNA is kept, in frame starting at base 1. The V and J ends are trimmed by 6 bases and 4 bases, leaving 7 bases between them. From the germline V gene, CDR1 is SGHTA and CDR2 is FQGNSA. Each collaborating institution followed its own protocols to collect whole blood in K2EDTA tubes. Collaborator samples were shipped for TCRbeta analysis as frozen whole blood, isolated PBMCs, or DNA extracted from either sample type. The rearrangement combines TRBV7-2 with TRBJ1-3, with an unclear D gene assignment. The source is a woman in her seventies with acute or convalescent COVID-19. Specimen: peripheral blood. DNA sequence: TGTGCCAGCAGGATGGCCGGAAACACCATATATTTT. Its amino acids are CASRMAGNTIYF.